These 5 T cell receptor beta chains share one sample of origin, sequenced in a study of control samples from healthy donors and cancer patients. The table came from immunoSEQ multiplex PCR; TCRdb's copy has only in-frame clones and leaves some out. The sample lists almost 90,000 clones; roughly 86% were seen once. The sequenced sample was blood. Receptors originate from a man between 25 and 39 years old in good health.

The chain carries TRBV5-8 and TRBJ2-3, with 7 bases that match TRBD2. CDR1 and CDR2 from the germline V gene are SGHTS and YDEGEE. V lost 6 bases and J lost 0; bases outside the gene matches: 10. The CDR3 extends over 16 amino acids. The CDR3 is CASTPGGLRSTDTQYF. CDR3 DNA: TGTGCCAGCACCCCGGGGGGTCTCCGTAGCACAGATACGCAGTATTTT.

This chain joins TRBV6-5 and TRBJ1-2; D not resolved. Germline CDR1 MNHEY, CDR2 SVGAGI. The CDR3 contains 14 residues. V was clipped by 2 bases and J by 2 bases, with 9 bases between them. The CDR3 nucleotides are TGTGCCAGCAGTTACGGTCCGTGGAACTATGGCTACACCTTC. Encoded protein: CASSYGPWNYGYTF.

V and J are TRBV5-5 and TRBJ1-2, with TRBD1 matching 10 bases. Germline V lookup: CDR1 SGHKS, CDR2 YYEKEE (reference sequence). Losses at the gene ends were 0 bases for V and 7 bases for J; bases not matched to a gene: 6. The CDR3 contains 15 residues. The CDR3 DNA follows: TGTGCCAGCAGCTTGGGGACAGGGGGTAAGGGTGGCTACACCTTC. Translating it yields CASSLGTGGKGGYTF.

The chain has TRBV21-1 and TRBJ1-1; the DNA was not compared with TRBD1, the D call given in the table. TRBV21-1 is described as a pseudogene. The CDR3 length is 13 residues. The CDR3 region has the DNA TGTGCCAGCAGCAACGTCCCGCAGGTGGTAGCTTTCTTT. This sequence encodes CASSNVPQVVAFF.

For the CDR3, the DNA is TGCGCCAGCAGCTTGTCGGGACTAGCGGGGAAGAACACCGGGGAGCTGTTTTTT. This sequence encodes CASSLSGLAGKNTGELFF. The chain links TRBV5-1 to TRBJ2-2; 13 nucleotides line up with TRBD2. Germline CDR1 reads SGHRS; CDR2 reads YFSETQ. The CDR3 runs 18 residues. V shed 1 base and J 1 base; nucleotides not matched to a gene: 4.